The sequence of this T cell receptor (beta chain) was determined in a study of blood T cell repertoires in COVID-19. This CDR3 is 13 amino acids long. Trimming took off 0 bases at V and 6 bases at J, with 6 bases between the two ends. In germline, CDR1 is SEHNR, CDR2 FQNEAQ (reference sequence). In the original workflow: Estimates of nucleated cell counts were drawn from the amplification of reference gene primers. Some clones are missing from TCRdb's copy, which holds only in-frame ones; the method was immunoSEQ multiplex PCR. V, J and clone size reflect that table, while D and trimming were determined from the DNA. The sample records around 270,000 clones, less than 90% being singletons.

The gene calls are TRBV7-9 and TRBJ2-1; D possibly corresponds to TRBD2 (6 bases). This receptor was taken from a man between 60 and 75 years old with acute or convalescent COVID-19. Sequences were obtained from peripheral blood. In DNA, the CDR3 is TGTGCCAGCAGCTTAGCGGGGGGCAATGAGCAGTTCTTC. Residues: CASSLAGGNEQFF.